This T cell receptor (beta chain) was identified in a study of cytomegalovirus exposure and HLA in healthy donors. A remark on this clone: Antigen specificity is unknown.

The study's findings and limits: Reported results showed that the classifier diagnosed cytomegalovirus status with high specificity and sensitivity.

The PCR ran on 60 Vbeta and 13 Jbeta primers. Profiled with immunoSEQ multiplex PCR; TCRdb holds only in-frame clones, not every one. The clone table shows tens of thousands of clones, with the ten largest holding over 1.2%. V shed 5 bases, J shed 7 bases, and the junction held 7 bases outside the gene matches. The CDR3 consists of 14 residues. CDR1 is SGHTA and CDR2 is FQGNSA in the germline V gene. The sequence was collected from a woman aged 60-70 years in good health and CMV-seronegative. The V and J genes are TRBV7-2 and TRBJ1-4; 7 bases line up with TRBD1. Sequencing used PBMCs. The CDR3 sequence: CASSRDSLSEKLFF. CDR3 nucleotides: TGTGCCAGCAGCCGGGACAGCCTTAGTGAAAAACTGTTTTTT.